This record looks at one TCR beta chain sequence and its context. Its antigen is unknown. The record originates from a study of cytomegalovirus exposure and HLA in healthy donors. Study-wide results and limits: Whilst most TCR sequences proved rare, a subset of public TCRs occurred across many donors.

CDR1 is MDHEN and CDR2 is SYDVKM in the germline V gene. The trim removed 6 bases at V and 2 bases at J, leaving 4 bases unmatched. This CDR3 has 14 amino acids. A multiplex PCR was run with 60 Vbeta primers and 13 Jbeta primers. This table comes from immunoSEQ multiplex PCR, and its TCRdb copy is limited to in-frame clones, with some not included. This sample yields approximately 180,000 clones, of which about 75% are seen a single time; roughly 6% belongs to the top ten. The TCR sequence derives from a man aged 35-49 years in good health and CMV-seropositive. The sequenced sample consisted of PBMCs. J is TRBJ2-7 and V is TRBV28; the match to TRBD1 covers 10 bases. CDR3 sequence: CASRTGQGAYEQYF. The DNA for the CDR3 is TGTGCCAGCAGGACCGGACAGGGGGCCTACGAGCAGTACTTC.